One and the same sample provided the 20 T cell receptor beta chains below, sequenced in a study of OX40 agonist ivuxolimab in advanced cancers. TCRdb's table, derived via immunoSEQ multiplex PCR, lists solely in-frame clones and lacks some. Of approximately 49,000 clones in the sample, approximately 80% are singletons; the top ten hold almost 6.5%. The sample here was CD4+ or CD8+ T cells sorted from blood, taken in a trial of the OX40 agonist ivuxolimab. These receptors all stem from an adult with an advanced solid tumor such as melanoma, head and neck, liver or kidney cancer.

The chain links TRBV6-5 to TRBJ1-1; D is perhaps TRBD1 (5 bases). V was trimmed by 6 bases and J by 0 bases, leaving 11 bases between them. The germline V gene has CDR1 MNHEY and CDR2 SVGAGI. There are 14 residues in the CDR3. CDR3: CASSPQELNTEAFF. The CDR3 DNA is TGTGCCAGCAGCCCACAGGAGTTGAACACTGAAGCTTTCTTT.

This chain links TRBV7-2 with TRBJ2-1, with TRBD2 matching 10 bases. This CDR3 has 16 amino acids. The J segment lost 10 bases and the V segment lost 1 base, leaving 10 bases of the junction unmatched. Germline CDR1 SGHTA, CDR2 FQGNSA. CDR3 in DNA: TGTGCCAGCAGCTTAGTAGTGTCTAGCGGGGGATCGGAGCAGTTCTTC. This sequence encodes CASSLVVSSGGSEQFF.

This clone was observed a single time. This chain uses TRBV10-2 with TRBJ1-1, with a possible D match to TRBD1 (6 bases). Germline CDR1 reads WSHSY; CDR2 reads SAAADI. The germline V and J ends were trimmed by 7 bases and 5 bases, with 17 bases remaining between them. This CDR3 contains 14 residues. CDR3: CASIEGTGRTEAFF. Here the CDR3 DNA reads TGCGCCAGCATCGAGGGCACAGGGAGGACTGAAGCTTTCTTT.

The chain carries TRBV15 and TRBJ2-7; perhaps TRBD2 as D (6 bases). This CDR3 is 16 amino acids long. Trimming took 0 bases from V and 1 from J, leaving 13 bases between them. Germline V CDR1 and CDR2: LNHNV, YYDKDF (reference sequence). DNA of the CDR3: TGTGCCACCAGCAGAGATGGGGGGACTGTGTCCTACGAGCAGTACTTC. This gives the protein CATSRDGGTVSYEQYF.

The chain combines TRBV5-4 with TRBJ2-2, with TRBD1 matching over 9 bases. This CDR3 contains 15 residues. V was clipped by 7 bases and J by 3 bases; unmatched bases: 7. Germline V gives CDR1 SGHNT, CDR2 YYREEE (reference sequence). CDR3 in amino acids: CASRPQGAYTGELFF. In nucleotides, the CDR3 is TGTGCCAGCCGTCCACAGGGGGCATACACCGGGGAGCTGTTTTTT.

This clone was recorded once. The chain combines TRBV6-5 with TRBJ2-5; D is possibly TRBD2 (6 bases). The CDR3 is 14 residues long. Germline V gives CDR1 MNHEY, CDR2 SVGAGI. V shed 5 bases and J shed 5 bases, with 15 bases lying between them. The CDR3 nucleotides are TGTGCCAGCAGTCCTGGGCGGGACTGGGAGACCCAGTACTTC. Amino acid sequence: CASSPGRDWETQYF.

The rearrangement links TRBV7-2 to TRBJ2-2, with a possible D match to TRBD1 (5 bases). The CDR3 spans 18 residues. Germline CDR1 reads SGHTA; CDR2 reads FQGNSA. V was clipped by 2 bases and J by 0 bases, with 16 bases between them. CDR3 nucleotides: TGTGCCAGCAGCTTATTACCAGGGTCCCCGACGAACACCGGGGAGCTGTTTTTT. As protein: CASSLLPGSPTNTGELFF.

V is TRBV27 and J is TRBJ2-3; D uncertain. The CDR3 is 17 residues long. The V end lost 3 bases, the J end lost 0 bases, and 16 bases lay between the germline ends. Germline V gene lookup returns CDR1 MNHEY and CDR2 SMNVEV (reference sequence). The CDR3 nucleotides are TGTGCCAGCAGTTTCCAGTTGCCAGTGCCTAGCACAGATACGCAGTATTTT. It specifies CASSFQLPVPSTDTQYF.

V is TRBV9 and J is TRBJ1-2, with 7 bases identical to TRBD1. Germline CDR1 SGDLS, CDR2 YYNGEE. The CDR3 runs to 14 residues. V dropped 3 bases and J dropped 8; count of bases not matched to a gene: 10. The CDR3 is CASSDSGGIEGYTF. The CDR3 DNA is TGTGCCAGCAGCGATTCAGGGGGGATAGAGGGCTACACCTTC.

This chain uses TRBV6-6 with TRBJ2-6; D possibly corresponds to TRBD1 (5 bases). V was trimmed by 5 bases and J by 0 bases, leaving 11 bases between them. From germline, CDR1 is MNHNY and CDR2 SVGAGI (reference sequence). The CDR3 contains 16 residues. For the CDR3, the DNA is TGTGCCAGCAGTCCCCAGGGTCCCTCTGGGGCCAACGTCCTGACTTTC. Protein: CASSPQGPSGANVLTF.

This chain connects TRBV13 to TRBJ2-5, with D tentatively TRBD1 or TRBD2 (5 bases each). The J call is doubtful: the DNA matches TRBJ2-7 better. CDR1 PRHDT and CDR2 FYEKMQ come from the germline V gene (reference sequence). The CDR3 has 14 amino acids. The CDR3 is CASSSRDGSYEQYF. The CDR3 DNA is TGTGCCAGCAGCTCCCGGGACGGGTCGTACGAGCAGTACTTC.

This clone was picked up a small number of times. The chain joins TRBV27 to TRBJ2-7; TRBD2 is a possible D gene (6 bases). Trimming took off 3 bases at V and 2 bases at J, with 17 bases between the two ends. Germline values: CDR1 MNHEY, CDR2 SMNVEV (reference sequence). The CDR3 has 16 amino acids. The CDR3 here is CASSLVAPTGAYEQYF. CDR3 coding DNA: TGTGCCAGCAGTTTGGTAGCGCCCACGGGGGCCTACGAGCAGTACTTC.

The CDR3 protein is CASRPGTGSTEAFF. In nucleotides, the CDR3 is TGTGCCAGCAGACCGGGAACTGGGAGCACTGAAGCTTTCTTT. The J gene is TRBJ1-1, the V gene TRBV27; no reliable D call. Trimming took 6 bases from V and 4 from J, leaving 15 bases between them. CDR1 is MNHEY, CDR2 SMNVEV, per germline (reference sequence). This CDR3 is 14 amino acids long.

The chain's CDR3 is CASSLSGQAHGYTF. The DNA of the CDR3 is TGTGCCAGCAGTTTATCGGGGCAGGCGCATGGCTACACCTTC. The chain links TRBV27 to TRBJ1-2; possibly TRBD1 for D (5 bases). The CDR3 is 14 residues long. The V end was cut by 0 bases, the J end by 6 bases, with 11 bases between. CDR1 and CDR2 (germline): MNHEY, SMNVEV (reference sequence).

The CDR3 sequence: CTSSPWGGGRSYEQYV. In DNA form, the CDR3 reads TGCACCAGCAGCCCCTGGGGAGGGGGGCGCTCCTACGAGCAGTACGTC. The chain has TRBV1 and TRBJ2-7; TRBD2 is taken as the D call from the table, unchecked against the DNA. TRBV1 is marked as a pseudogene. The CDR3 length is 16 residues.

This clone is medium-sized by share. The chain uses TRBV28 and TRBJ1-2, with D maybe TRBD1 (5 bases). The CDR3 extends over 17 amino acids. Trimming pared 8 bases from V and 1 base from J, leaving 23 bases between. CDR1 is MDHEN, CDR2 SYDVKM, per germline. In DNA, the CDR3 is TGTGCCAGCTATGAGTCGGCGGGGGATCCCTTTAACTATGGCTACACCTTC. Residues: CASYESAGDPFNYGYTF.

The J gene is TRBJ2-5, the V gene TRBV4-3; 7 bases align to TRBD1. There are 14 residues in the CDR3. With 1 base clipped from V and 5 bases from J, the junction kept 4 bases outside the gene matches. Germline CDR1 reads LGHNA; CDR2 reads YSLEER. In DNA form, the CDR3 reads TGCGCCAGCAGCCAAGGACAGGGTCGGGAGACCCAGTACTTC. It codes for CASSQGQGRETQYF.

V is TRBV28 and J is TRBJ1-1; D not certain. Trimming took 6 bases from V and 0 from J, leaving 8 bases between them. There are 13 residues in the CDR3. The germline CDR1 and CDR2 sequences are MDHEN and SYDVKM. The chain's CDR3 is CASSPDMNTEAFF. CDR3 nucleotides: TGTGCCAGCAGCCCCGACATGAACACTGAAGCTTTCTTT.

The chain employs TRBV4-3 and TRBJ2-3; D is uncertain. This CDR3 has 15 amino acids. The V end lost 1 base, the J end lost 2 bases, and 10 bases lay between the germline ends. CDR1 is LGHNA and CDR2 is YSLEER in the germline V gene. The CDR3 bases are TGCGCCAGCAGCCAAGTGGACGCGTCCACAGATACGCAGTATTTT. Protein: CASSQVDASTDTQYF.

The chain is built from TRBV9 and TRBJ2-1; TRBD2 matches 12 bases. The CDR3 runs to 15 residues. From germline, CDR1 is SGDLS and CDR2 YYNGEE. V was pared by 2 bases and J by 7 bases, with 4 bases of the junction left unmatched. In DNA, the CDR3 is TGTGCCAGCAGCGTTGGGACTAGCGGGCTAAATGAGCAGTTCTTC. Translation: CASSVGTSGLNEQFF.